This is a list of T cell receptor beta chains from one sample in a study of cytomegalovirus exposure and HLA in healthy donors. Libraries were prepared by immunoSEQ multiplex PCR; TCRdb keeps only in-frame clonotypes and omits some of them. The sample has fewer than 200,000 clones, roughly 85% seen once; the top ten hold 0.85%. Specimen: PBMCs. These receptors were taken from a woman in her twenties or thirties in good health and CMV-seronegative. Both conserved end residues are part of each CDR3.

CDR3aa: CASSLGGQRGYEQYF
v_gene: TRBV28
j_gene: .

CDR3aa: CASSSGTDSSQPYEQYF
v_gene: TRBV7-9
j_gene: TRBJ2-7

CDR3aa: CASSSDRGQETQYF
v_gene: TRBV11-3
j_gene: TRBJ2-5

CDR3aa: CASSLALQDEQFF
v_gene: TRBV5-4
j_gene: TRBJ2-1

CDR3aa: CASSLGTGGAAQETQYF
v_gene: TRBV11-3
j_gene: TRBJ2-5

CDR3aa: CASSQEDRGLAEAFF
v_gene: TRBV4-3
j_gene: TRBJ1-1

CDR3aa: CASSLGQGVRTEAFF
v_gene: TRBV6-1
j_gene: TRBJ1-1

CDR3aa: CASSLRAGSYNEQFF
v_gene: TRBV7-9
j_gene: TRBJ2-1

CDR3aa: CASSYGLAVTYEQYF
v_gene: TRBV6-5
j_gene: TRBJ2-7

CDR3aa: CSVTSGRALETQYF
v_gene: TRBV29-1
j_gene: TRBJ2-5

CDR3aa: CASSSEPAEAFF
v_gene: TRBV7-2
j_gene: TRBJ1-1

CDR3aa: CASSQTGALYNEQFF
v_gene: TRBV7-9
j_gene: TRBJ2-1

CDR3aa: CASTLTGFGEKLFF
v_gene: TRBV7-9
j_gene: TRBJ1-4

CDR3aa: CASSLGTSGRKTQFF
v_gene: TRBV11-2
j_gene: TRBJ2-1

CDR3aa: CASSPTGASGETQYF
v_gene: TRBV18
j_gene: TRBJ2-5

CDR3aa: CASRRGRANTGELFF
v_gene: TRBV2
j_gene: TRBJ2-2

CDR3aa: CASSWDRLGNQPQHF
v_gene: TRBV27
j_gene: TRBJ1-5

CDR3aa: CASSLTPRAPPEQYF
v_gene: TRBV7-3
j_gene: TRBJ2-7

CDR3aa: CASSPFDSYQPQHF
v_gene: TRBV27
j_gene: TRBJ1-5

CDR3aa: CASSQSVAGNPYEQYF
v_gene: TRBV4-3
j_gene: .

CDR3aa: CATSRGQGSWNQPQHF
v_gene: TRBV15
j_gene: TRBJ1-5

CDR3aa: CASSLDSPTDTQYF
v_gene: TRBV7-9
j_gene: TRBJ2-3

CDR3aa: CASSAYRDEQYF
v_gene: TRBV19
j_gene: TRBJ2-7

CDR3aa: CASSGGGGQSSYEQYF
v_gene: TRBV5-4
j_gene: TRBJ2-7